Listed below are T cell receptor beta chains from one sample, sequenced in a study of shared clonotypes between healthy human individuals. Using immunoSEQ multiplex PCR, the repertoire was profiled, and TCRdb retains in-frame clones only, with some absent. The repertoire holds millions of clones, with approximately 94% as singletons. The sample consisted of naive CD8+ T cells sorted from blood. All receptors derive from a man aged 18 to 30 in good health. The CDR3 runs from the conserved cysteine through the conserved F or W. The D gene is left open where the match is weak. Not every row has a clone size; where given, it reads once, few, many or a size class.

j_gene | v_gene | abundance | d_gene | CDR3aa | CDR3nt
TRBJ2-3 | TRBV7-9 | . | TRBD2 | CASSEGTSGGHYTDTQYF | TGTGCCAGCAGCGAGGGGACTAGCGGGGGCCATTACACAGATACGCAGTATTTT
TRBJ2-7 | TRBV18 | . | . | CASSYKRTADYEQYF | TGTGCCAGCTCGTATAAAAGGACCGCTGACTACGAGCAGTACTTC
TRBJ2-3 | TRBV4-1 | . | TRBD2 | CASSYFSGASTDTQYF | TGCGCCAGCAGCTACTTTAGCGGGGCCAGCACAGATACGCAGTATTTT
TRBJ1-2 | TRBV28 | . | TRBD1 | CASTTIPGTGGDYTF | TGTGCCAGCACCACTATACCCGGGACAGGGGGCGACTACACCTTC
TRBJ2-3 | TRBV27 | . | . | CASSLTRGAADTQYF | TGTGCCAGCAGTTTAACCAGGGGCGCGGCAGATACGCAGTATTTT
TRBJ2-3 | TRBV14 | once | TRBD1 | CASSPGQGVNTQYF | TGTGCCAGCAGCCCGGGACAGGGGGTCAATACGCAGTATTTT
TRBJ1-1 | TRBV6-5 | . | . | CASSFTGRGTEAFF | TGTGCCAGCAGTTTCACAGGGAGGGGCACTGAAGCTTTCTTT
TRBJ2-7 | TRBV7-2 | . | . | CASSLEGGHLSYEQYF | TGTGCCAGCAGCTTAGAGGGGGGTCACCTCTCCTACGAGCAGTACTTC
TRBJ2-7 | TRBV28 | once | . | CASSQGSTGEQYF | TGTGCCAGCAGTCAAGGAAGTACGGGTGAGCAGTACTTC
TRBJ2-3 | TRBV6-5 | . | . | CASTSGGADTQYF | TGTGCCAGCACCTCCGGGGGAGCGGATACGCAGTATTTT
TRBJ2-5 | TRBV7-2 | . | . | CASTEDLGETQYF | TGTGCCAGCACCGAAGACCTGGGGGAGACCCAGTACTTC
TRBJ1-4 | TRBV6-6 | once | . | CASSSVAANEKLFF | TGTGCCAGCAGCTCCGTGGCGGCTAATGAAAAACTGTTTTTT
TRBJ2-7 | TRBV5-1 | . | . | CASSQDGGPYEQYF | TGCGCCAGCAGCCAGGACGGCGGACCCTACGAGCAGTACTTC
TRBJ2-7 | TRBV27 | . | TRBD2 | CASSSSSGRVYEQYF | TGTGCCAGCAGTTCCTCTAGCGGGAGGGTCTACGAGCAGTACTTC
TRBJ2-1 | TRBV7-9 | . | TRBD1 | CASSSKRDRGWNEQFF | TGTGCCAGCAGCTCAAAACGGGACAGGGGCTGGAATGAGCAGTTCTTC
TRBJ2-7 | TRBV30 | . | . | CAWSHSSYEQYF | TGTGCCTGGAGTCACAGCTCCTACGAGCAGTACTTC
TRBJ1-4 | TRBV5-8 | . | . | CASSSDPWGRVEAEKLFF | TGTGCCAGCAGTTCCGACCCTTGGGGCAGGGTTGAGGCTGAAAAACTGTTTTTT
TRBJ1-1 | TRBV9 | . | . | CASSWGANTEAFF | TGTGCCAGCAGCTGGGGGGCGAACACTGAAGCTTTCTTT
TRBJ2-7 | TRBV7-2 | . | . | CASSFGLLRVYEQYF | TGTGCCAGCAGCTTTGGCCTATTGCGGGTCTACGAGCAGTACTTC
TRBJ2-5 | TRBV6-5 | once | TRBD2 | CASGQSGGIQETQYF | TGTGCCAGCGGTCAAAGCGGGGGCATCCAAGAGACCCAGTACTTC
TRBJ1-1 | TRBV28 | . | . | CASSLEGPNTEAFF | TGTGCCAGCAGTTTAGAGGGCCCGAACACTGAAGCTTTCTTT
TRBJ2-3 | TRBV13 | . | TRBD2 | CAAGGVAVLDTQYF | TGTGCCGCGGGGGGAGTCGCCGTATTAGATACGCAGTATTTT
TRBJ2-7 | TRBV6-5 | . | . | CASSYSTAGQPYEQYF | TGTGCCAGCAGTTACTCCACGGCGGGACAACCCTACGAGCAGTACTTC
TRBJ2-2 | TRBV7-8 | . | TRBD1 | CASSLMFGGTGRDGELFF | TGTGCCAGCAGCTTAATGTTTGGCGGGACAGGGCGCGACGGGGAGCTGTTTTTT
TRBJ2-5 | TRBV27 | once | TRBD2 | CASTPSGGERQETQYF | TGTGCCAGCACCCCCAGCGGGGGGGAGCGCCAAGAGACCCAGTACTTC
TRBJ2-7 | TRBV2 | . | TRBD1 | CASSERTGSEQYF | TGTGCCAGCAGTGAACGGACAGGGAGCGAGCAGTACTTC
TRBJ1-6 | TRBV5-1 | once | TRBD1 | CASSDRGNSPLHF | TGCGCCAGCAGCGACAGGGGTAATTCACCCCTCCACTTT
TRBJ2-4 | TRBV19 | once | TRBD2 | CASSIASSGRLQYF | TGTGCCAGTAGTATAGCCTCTAGCGGGCGACTTCAGTACTTC
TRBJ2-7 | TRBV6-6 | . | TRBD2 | CASGTSGGYEQYF | TGTGCCAGCGGGACTAGCGGGGGCTACGAGCAGTACTTC
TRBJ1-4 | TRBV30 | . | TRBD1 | CAWNPIGTANEKLFF | TGTGCCTGGAATCCTATAGGGACAGCGAATGAAAAACTGTTTTTT
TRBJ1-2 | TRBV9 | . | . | CASSAGGMDGYTF | TGTGCCAGCAGCGCGGGAGGGATGGATGGCTACACCTTC
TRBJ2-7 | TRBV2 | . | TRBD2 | CASREVFSGHRQYF | TGTGCCAGCAGGGAAGTATTTAGCGGGCATAGACAGTACTTC
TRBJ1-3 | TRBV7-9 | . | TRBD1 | CASSWRPGTAGNTIYF | TGTGCCAGCAGCTGGCGACCCGGGACAGCTGGAAACACCATATATTTT
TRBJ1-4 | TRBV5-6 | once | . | CASSETMSGELFF | TGTGCCAGCAGCGAGACCATGTCAGGGGAACTGTTTTTT
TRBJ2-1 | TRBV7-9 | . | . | CASSLRFAGAQRDEQFF | TGTGCCAGCAGCTTAAGGTTCGCGGGGGCTCAGAGGGATGAGCAGTTCTTC
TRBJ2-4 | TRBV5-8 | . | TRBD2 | CASSLVPAGVAKNIQYF | TGTGCCAGCAGCTTGGTGCCAGCGGGGGTGGCCAAAAACATTCAGTACTTC